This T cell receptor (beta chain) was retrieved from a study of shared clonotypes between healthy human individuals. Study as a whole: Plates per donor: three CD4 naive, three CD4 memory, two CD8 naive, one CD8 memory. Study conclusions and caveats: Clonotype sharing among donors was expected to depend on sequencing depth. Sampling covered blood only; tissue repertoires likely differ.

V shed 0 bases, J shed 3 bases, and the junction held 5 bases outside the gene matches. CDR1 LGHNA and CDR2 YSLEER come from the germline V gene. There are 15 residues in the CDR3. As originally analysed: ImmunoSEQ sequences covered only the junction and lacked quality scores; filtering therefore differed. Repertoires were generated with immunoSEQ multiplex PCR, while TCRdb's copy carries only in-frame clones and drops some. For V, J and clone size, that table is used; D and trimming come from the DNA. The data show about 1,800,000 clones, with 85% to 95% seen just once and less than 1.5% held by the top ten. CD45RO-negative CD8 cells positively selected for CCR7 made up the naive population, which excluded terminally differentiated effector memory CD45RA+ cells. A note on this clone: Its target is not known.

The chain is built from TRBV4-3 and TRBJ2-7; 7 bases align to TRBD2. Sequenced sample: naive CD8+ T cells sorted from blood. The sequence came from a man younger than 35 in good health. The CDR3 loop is CASSQDLSGNYEQYF. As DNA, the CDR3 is TGCGCCAGCAGCCAAGATCTCAGCGGGAACTACGAGCAGTACTTC.